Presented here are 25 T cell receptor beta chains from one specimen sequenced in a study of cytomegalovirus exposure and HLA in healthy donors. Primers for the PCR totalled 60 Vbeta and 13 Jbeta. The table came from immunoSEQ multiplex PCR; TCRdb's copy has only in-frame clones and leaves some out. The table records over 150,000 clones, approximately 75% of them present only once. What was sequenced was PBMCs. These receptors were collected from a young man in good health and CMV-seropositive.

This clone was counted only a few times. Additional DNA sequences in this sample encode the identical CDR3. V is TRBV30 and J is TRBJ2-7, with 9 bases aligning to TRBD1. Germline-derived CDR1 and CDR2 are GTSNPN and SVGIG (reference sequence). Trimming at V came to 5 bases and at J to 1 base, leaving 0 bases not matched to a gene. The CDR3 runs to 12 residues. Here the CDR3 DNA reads TGTGCCTGGGGACAGGGGTCCTACGAGCAGTACTTC. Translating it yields CAWGQGSYEQYF.

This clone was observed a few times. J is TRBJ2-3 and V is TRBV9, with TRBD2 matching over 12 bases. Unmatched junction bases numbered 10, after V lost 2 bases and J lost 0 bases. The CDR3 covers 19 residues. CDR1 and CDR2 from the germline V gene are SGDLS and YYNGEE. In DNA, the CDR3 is TGTGCCAGCAGCGTCCCTCTAGCGGGGGGGCCCGAGAGCACAGATACGCAGTATTTT. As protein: CASSVPLAGGPESTDTQYF.

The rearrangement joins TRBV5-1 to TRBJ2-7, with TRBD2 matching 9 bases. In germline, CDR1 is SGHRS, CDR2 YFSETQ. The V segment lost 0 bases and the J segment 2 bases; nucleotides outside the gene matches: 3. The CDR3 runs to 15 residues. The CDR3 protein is CASSLVVAGAYEQYF. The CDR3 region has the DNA TGCGCCAGCAGCTTGGTTGTAGCGGGGGCCTACGAGCAGTACTTC.

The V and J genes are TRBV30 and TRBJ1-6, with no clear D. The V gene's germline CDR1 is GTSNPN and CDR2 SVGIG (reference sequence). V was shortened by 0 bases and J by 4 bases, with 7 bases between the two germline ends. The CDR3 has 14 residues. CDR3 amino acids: CAWSVQLYNSPLHF. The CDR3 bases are TGTGCCTGGAGTGTACAGCTTTATAATTCACCCCTCCACTTT. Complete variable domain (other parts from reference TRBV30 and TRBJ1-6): SQTIHQWPATLVQPVGSPLSLECTVEGTSNPNLYWYRQAAGRGLQLLFYSVGIGQISSEVPQNLSASRPQDRQFILSSKKLLLSDSGFYLCAWSVQLYNSPLHFGNGTRLTVT.

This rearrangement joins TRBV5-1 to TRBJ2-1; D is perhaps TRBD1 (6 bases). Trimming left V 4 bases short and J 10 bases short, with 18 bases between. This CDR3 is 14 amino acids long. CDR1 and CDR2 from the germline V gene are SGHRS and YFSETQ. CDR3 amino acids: CASSDHSRQVEQFF. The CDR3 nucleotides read TGCGCCAGCAGCGATCATTCGAGACAGGTGGAGCAGTTCTTC.

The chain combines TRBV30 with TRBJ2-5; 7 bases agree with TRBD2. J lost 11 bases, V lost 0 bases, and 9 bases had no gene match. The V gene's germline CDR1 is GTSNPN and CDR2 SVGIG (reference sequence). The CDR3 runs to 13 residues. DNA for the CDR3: TGTGCCTGGAGTGTCGTAGCGGGTGGAGAGCAGTACTTC. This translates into CAWSVVAGGEQYF.

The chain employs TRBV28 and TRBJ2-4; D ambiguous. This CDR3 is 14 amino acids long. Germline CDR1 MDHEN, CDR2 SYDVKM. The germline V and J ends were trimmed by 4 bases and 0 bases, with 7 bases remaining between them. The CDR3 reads CASSSAVAKNIQYF. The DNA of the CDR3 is TGTGCCAGCAGTTCCGCAGTAGCCAAAAACATTCAGTACTTC. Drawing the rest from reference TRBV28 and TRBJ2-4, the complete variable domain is DVKVTQSSRYLVKRTGEKVFLECVQDMDHENMFWYRQDPGLGLRLIYFSYDVKMKEKGDIPEGYSVSREKKERFSLILESASTNQTSMYLCASSSAVAKNIQYFGAGTRLSVL.

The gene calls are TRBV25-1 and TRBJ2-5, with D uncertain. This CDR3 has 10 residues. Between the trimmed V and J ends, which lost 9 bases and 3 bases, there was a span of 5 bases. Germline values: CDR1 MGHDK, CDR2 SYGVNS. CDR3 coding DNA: TGTGCCAGTCCCGAAGAGACCCAGTACTTC. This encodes CASPEETQYF.

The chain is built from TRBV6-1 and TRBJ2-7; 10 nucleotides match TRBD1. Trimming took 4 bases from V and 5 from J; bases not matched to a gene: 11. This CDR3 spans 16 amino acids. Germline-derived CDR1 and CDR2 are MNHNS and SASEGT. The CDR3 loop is CASSAWTGGLVHEQYF. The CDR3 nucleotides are TGTGCCAGCAGTGCATGGACAGGGGGTTTAGTACACGAGCAGTACTTC.

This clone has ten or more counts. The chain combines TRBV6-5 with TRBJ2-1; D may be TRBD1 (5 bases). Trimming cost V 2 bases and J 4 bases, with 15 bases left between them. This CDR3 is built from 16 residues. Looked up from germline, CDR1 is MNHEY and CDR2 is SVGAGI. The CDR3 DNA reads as TGTGCCAGCAGTTACGTTGGGGCAGGACCATACAATGAGCAGTTCTTC. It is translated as CASSYVGAGPYNEQFF.

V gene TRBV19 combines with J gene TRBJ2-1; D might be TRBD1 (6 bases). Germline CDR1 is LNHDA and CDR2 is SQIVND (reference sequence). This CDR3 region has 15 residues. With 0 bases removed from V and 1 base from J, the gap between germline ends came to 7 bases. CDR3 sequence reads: CASSIDRGSYNEQFF. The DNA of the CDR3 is TGTGCCAGTAGTATAGACAGGGGATCCTACAATGAGCAGTTCTTC.

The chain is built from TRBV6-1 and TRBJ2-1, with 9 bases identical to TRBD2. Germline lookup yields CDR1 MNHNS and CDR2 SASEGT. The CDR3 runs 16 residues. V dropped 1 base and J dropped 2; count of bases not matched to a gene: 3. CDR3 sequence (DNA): TGTGCCAGCAGTGAAGTGGGCGGGGGGGCCTACAATGAGCAGTTCTTC. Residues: CASSEVGGGAYNEQFF.

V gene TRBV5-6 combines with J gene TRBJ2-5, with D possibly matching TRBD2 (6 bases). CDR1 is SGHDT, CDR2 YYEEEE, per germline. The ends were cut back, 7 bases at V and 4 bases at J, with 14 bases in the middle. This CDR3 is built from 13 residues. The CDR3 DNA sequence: TGTGCCAGCGTGGGGGGTGGCGGAGAGACCCAGTACTTC. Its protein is CASVGGGGETQYF.

This CDR3 reads CASSIAGFDSPLHF. The CDR3 region has the DNA TGTGCCAGTAGTATAGCAGGGTTTGACTCACCCCTCCACTTT. The chain joins TRBV19 to TRBJ1-6; D is possibly TRBD1 (5 bases). Germline V gene lookup returns CDR1 LNHDA and CDR2 SQIVND (reference sequence). V lost 1 base and J 10 bases, leaving 11 bases between the germline ends. The CDR3 sequence is 14 residues long.

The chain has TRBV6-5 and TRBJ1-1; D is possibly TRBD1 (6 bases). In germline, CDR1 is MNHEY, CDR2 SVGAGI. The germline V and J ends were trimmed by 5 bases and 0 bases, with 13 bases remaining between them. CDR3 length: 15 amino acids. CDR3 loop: CASSTYGTMNTEAFF. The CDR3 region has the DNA TGTGCCAGCAGTACGTACGGGACAATGAACACTGAAGCTTTCTTT.

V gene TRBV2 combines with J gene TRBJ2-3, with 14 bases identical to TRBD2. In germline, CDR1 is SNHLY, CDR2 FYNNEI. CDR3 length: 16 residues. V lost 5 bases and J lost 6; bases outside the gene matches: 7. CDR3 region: CASSKGLAGDYDTQYF. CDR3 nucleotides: TGTGCCAGCAGTAAGGGACTAGCGGGGGACTATGATACGCAGTATTTT.

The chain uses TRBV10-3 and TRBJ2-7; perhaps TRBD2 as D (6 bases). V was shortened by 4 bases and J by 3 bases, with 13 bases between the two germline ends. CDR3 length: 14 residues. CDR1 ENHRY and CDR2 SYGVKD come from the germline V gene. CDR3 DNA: TGTGCCATCAGTGGGGGGGTCTGGGTCTACGAGCAGTACTTC. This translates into CAISGGVWVYEQYF.

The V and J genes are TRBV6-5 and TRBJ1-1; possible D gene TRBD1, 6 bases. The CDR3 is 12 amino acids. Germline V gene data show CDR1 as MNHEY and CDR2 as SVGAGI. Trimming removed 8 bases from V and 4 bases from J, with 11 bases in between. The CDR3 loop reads CASAQGSTEAFF. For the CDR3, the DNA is TGTGCCAGCGCACAGGGTTCCACTGAAGCTTTCTTT.

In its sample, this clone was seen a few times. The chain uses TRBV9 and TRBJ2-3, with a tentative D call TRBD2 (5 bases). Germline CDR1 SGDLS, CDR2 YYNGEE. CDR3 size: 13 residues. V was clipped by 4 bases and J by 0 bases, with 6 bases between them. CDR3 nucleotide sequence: TGTGCCAGCAGCCCGGGGAGCACAGATACGCAGTATTTT. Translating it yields CASSPGSTDTQYF.

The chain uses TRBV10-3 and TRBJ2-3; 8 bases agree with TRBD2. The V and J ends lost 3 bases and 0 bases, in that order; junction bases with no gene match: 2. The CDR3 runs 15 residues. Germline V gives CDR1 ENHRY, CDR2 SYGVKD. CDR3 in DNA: TGTGCCATCAGTGAATTAGCGGGGAGCACAGATACGCAGTATTTT. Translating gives CAISELAGSTDTQYF.

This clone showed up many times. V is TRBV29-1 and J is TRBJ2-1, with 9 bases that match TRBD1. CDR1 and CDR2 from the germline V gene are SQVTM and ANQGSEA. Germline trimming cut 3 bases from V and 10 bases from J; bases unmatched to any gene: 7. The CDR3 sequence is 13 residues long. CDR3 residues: CSVEGQGTLEQFF. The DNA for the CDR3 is TGCAGCGTTGAGGGACAGGGAACATTGGAGCAGTTCTTC.

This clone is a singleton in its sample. Written as DNA, the CDR3 is TGTGCCAGCAGTTACTCGAGGCAGGGGGCTTACTATGGCTACACCTTC. Protein sequence: CASSYSRQGAYYGYTF. The chain has TRBV6-5 and TRBJ1-2; 8 nucleotides align to TRBD1. Germline assignment: CDR1 MNHEY and CDR2 SVGAGI. V trimming: 0 bases; J trimming: 3 bases; junction bases outside the gene matches: 6. This CDR3 region has 16 residues.

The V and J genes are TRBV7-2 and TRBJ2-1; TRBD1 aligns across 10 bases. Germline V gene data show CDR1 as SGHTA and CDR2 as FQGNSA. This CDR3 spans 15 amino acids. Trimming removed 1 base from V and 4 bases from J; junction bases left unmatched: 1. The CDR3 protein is CASSLGQGAYNEQFF. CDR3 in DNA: TGTGCCAGCAGCTTAGGACAGGGGGCTTACAATGAGCAGTTCTTC.

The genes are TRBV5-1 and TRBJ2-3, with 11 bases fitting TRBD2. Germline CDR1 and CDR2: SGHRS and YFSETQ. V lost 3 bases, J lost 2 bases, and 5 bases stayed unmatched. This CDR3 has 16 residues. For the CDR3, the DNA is TGCGCCAGCAGCTCTCTAGCGGGGGGCCTCACAGATACGCAGTATTTT. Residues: CASSSLAGGLTDTQYF.

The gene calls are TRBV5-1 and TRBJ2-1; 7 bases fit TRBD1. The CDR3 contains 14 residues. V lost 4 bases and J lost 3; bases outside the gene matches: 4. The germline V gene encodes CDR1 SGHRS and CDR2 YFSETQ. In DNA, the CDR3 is TGCGCCAGCAGCCCGGACAGGAGCTACAATGAGCAGTTCTTC. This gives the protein CASSPDRSYNEQFF.